This T cell receptor (beta chain) is from a study of blood T cell repertoires in COVID-19. Overall study context: Samples representing acute and convalescent COVID-19 were sourced from the United States, Italy and Spain. Sample material is recorded as cDNA or gDNA derived from T cells, B-cell-depleted T cells, or PBMCs.

In the authors' workflow: Researchers report that nucleated cell counts were estimated from reference gene primer amplification. TCRdb's table, derived via immunoSEQ multiplex PCR, lists solely in-frame clones and lacks some. Clone size and V and J calls were adopted from that table, with D and trimming inferred from the DNA. In the table there are about 130,000 clones, more than 70% of which are singletons. CDR3 length: 15 amino acids. CDR1 DFQATT and CDR2 SNEGSKA come from the germline V gene (reference sequence). Trimming cost V 3 bases and J 5 bases; bases outside gene matches: 5. The origin of this receptor is a woman aged 55 to 70 with acute or convalescent COVID-19. The sample taken for sequencing was peripheral blood. The rearrangement links TRBV20-1 to TRBJ2-1; 12 bases are a match to TRBD2. The CDR3 sequence: CSASPLAGGHNEQFF. The DNA for the CDR3 is TGCAGTGCTAGTCCACTAGCGGGAGGCCACAATGAGCAGTTCTTC.